This TCR beta chain was sequenced in a study of technical replicates of blood from a few donors. The CDR3 covers 13 residues. Germline V CDR1 and CDR2: MNHEY, SVGAGI. V was pared by 0 bases and J by 4 bases, with 7 bases between. Clones were sequenced by immunoSEQ multiplex PCR, and TCRdb holds only the in-frame ones, with some missing. The data contain tens of thousands of clones, approximately 94% of them seen just once; the ten biggest clones take up 3%. The chain combines TRBV6-5 with TRBJ2-7; D uncertain. The receptor comes from a human donor in good health. Some clones in this sample may be carry-over from other donors' samples. Input material: PBMCs. The CDR3: CASSYSQAYEQYF. CDR3 nucleotides: TGTGCCAGCAGTTACTCGCAGGCGTACGAGCAGTACTTC.